This T cell receptor (beta chain) was sequenced for a study of T cells in Graves' hyperthyroidism and ophthalmopathy. TCR beta CDR3 regions were amplified from RNA transcripts. During a first-round RT-PCR of the TCR CDR3, the HTBI primer set was used. TCRdb fed the multiplex PCR reads into MiXCR, producing one record per CDR3 protein. Among hundreds of thousands of distinct CDR3 sequences listed, 15% to 18% were seen once. Many counts were recorded for this clonotype. Its antigen is unknown. Overall study findings and caveats: Also found in blood were most expanded thyroid clonotypes above 0.001. For ophthalmopathy, model prediction preceded onset by a median 6.5 months.

Absent ophthalmopathy progression within 18 months defined stable Graves' hyperthyroidism. Each diagnosis drew on symptoms, thyroxine, TRAb, thyroid ultrasound and orbital computed tomography findings. Source material: blood. This TCR was recovered from a woman aged 18-30 years with Graves' hyperthyroidism.

The chain's CDR3 is CASSQDYKETQYF. The CDR3 DNA is TGTGCCAGCAGTCAGGACTACAAAGAGACCCAGTACTTC. The chain uses TRBV12-3 or TRBV12-4 and TRBJ2-5, with D perhaps matching TRBD2 (6 bases). The CDR3 sequence is 13 residues long. Trimming took 5 bases from V and 3 from J, leaving 10 bases between them.